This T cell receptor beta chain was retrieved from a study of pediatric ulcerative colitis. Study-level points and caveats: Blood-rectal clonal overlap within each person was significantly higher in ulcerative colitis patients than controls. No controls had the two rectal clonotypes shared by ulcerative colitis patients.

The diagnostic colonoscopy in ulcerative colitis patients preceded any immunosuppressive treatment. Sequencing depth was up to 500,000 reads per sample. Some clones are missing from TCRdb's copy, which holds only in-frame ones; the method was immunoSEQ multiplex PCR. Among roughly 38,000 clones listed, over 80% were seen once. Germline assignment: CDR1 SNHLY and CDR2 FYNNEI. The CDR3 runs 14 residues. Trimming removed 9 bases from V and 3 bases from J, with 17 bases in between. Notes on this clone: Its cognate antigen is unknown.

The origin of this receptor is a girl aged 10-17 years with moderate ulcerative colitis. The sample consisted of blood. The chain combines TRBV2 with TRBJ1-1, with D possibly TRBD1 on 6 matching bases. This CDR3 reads CASQDSSFDTEAFF. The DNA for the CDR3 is TGTGCCAGTCAGGACAGCAGCTTCGACACTGAAGCTTTCTTT.